The 21 T cell receptor beta chains below all came from one sample that was sequenced in a study of molecular identifiers for immune sequencing clone quantification (dated by TCRdb to the late 2010s). Libraries were made using PCR. These reads were obtained on an Illumina HiSeq 4000. TCRdb took the public reads, trimmed them with fastp at Q25, ran MiXCR for clone calling and kept in-frame beta chains. When rows share a CDR3 protein, they turn into one entry using the most common DNA and genes. This sample comprises some 320,000 distinct CDR3 sequences, about a fifth of them detected only once. Clones ranked in the top ten supply over 0.7% of the sample. Sequencing was done on a sample of naive CD8+ T cells from blood, with Jurkat cell RNA spiked in. Interpreted using the paper, the cell subset or site label stands for: FACS-sorted CD8+CD4-CCR7+CD45RA+ naive T cells. The receptors originated from a human donor in good health. Some libraries in this study had Jurkat cell RNA spiked in.

Remarks on this clonotype: Compared with germline, one end of the junction differs, possibly owing to a read error. The J gene is TRBJ2-2, the V gene TRBV15, with 7 nucleotides matching TRBD1. Germline lookup yields CDR1 LNHNV and CDR2 YYDKDF (reference sequence). The CDR3 length is 15 residues. The DNA for the CDR3 is TGTGCCACCAGCGGAGACAGGGTCTTTTCCGGGGAGCTGTTTTTT. Protein product: CATSGDRVFSGELFF.

This clonotype was found many times. V gene TRBV27 combines with J gene TRBJ2-6; D is ambiguous. The CDR3 consists of 16 residues. Germline assignment: CDR1 MNHEY and CDR2 SMNVEV (reference sequence). V shed 5 bases and J shed 3 bases, with 14 bases lying between them. The CDR3 sequence: CASSRHRALGANVLTF. CDR3 in DNA: TGTGCCAGCAGTCGCCATAGGGCTCTTGGGGCCAACGTCCTGACTTTC. Complete variable domain (other parts from reference TRBV27 and TRBJ2-6): EAQVTQNPRYLITVTGKKLTVTCSQNMNHEYMSWYRQDPGLGLRQIYYSMNVEVTDKGDVPEGYKVSRKEKRNFPLILESPSPNQTSLYFCASSRHRALGANVLTFGAGSRLTVL.

The chain uses TRBV3-1 and TRBJ1-6; perhaps TRBD1 as D (5 bases). Trimming removed 5 bases at V and 3 bases at J, with 14 bases between. Germline V gene sequence: CDR1 LGHDT, CDR2 YNNKEL (reference sequence). This CDR3 comprises 16 residues. For the CDR3, the DNA is TGTGCCAGCAGCGGACGGGGGGATCGCTATAATTCACCCCTCCACTTT. It yields the protein CASSGRGDRYNSPLHF.

There are many counts of this clonotype. This sequence joins TRBV12-3 or TRBV12-4 and TRBJ2-5; D call uncertain. CDR3 length equals 13 residues. V was pared by 1 base and J by 5 bases, with 8 bases between. Here the CDR3 DNA reads TGTGCCAGCAGTTTAGGCGTTTCCGAGACCCAGTACTTC. The encoded protein is CASSLGVSETQYF.

This clonotype occurred many times. The chain combines TRBV6-1 with TRBJ2-7; the D gene is possibly TRBD1 (5 bases). CDR1 and CDR2 (germline): MNHNS, SASEGT. The CDR3 consists of 11 residues. V was pared by 10 bases and J by 7 bases, with 14 bases between. CDR3 sequence reads: CATFAGWEQYF. The CDR3 DNA reads as TGTGCCACCTTTGCAGGGTGGGAGCAGTACTTC.

This clonotype was detected ten times or more. The V and J genes are TRBV6-6 and TRBJ2-7, with 9 bases identical to TRBD1. The CDR3 extends over 15 amino acids. The junction had 11 bases not matched to a gene; V was cut back by 2 bases and J by 9 bases. CDR1 and CDR2 from the germline V gene are MNHNY and SVGAGI (reference sequence). The CDR3 here is CASSYQPRDRDGQYF. In nucleotides, the CDR3 is TGTGCCAGCAGTTACCAACCGCGGGACAGGGATGGGCAGTACTTC.

Comment on this clonotype: A much larger clone lies a single base off, so this may be a read error. V and J are TRBV6-2 or TRBV6-3 and TRBJ2-7; 7 positions match TRBD2. The CDR3 spans 16 residues. V was clipped by 2 bases and J by 6 bases; unmatched bases: 13. The V gene's germline CDR1 is MNHEY and CDR2 SVGEGT. The CDR3 DNA reads as TGTGCCAGCAGTTACCCTACCGAAGCGGGGAGGACCGAGCAGTACTTC. It is translated as CASSYPTEAGRTEQYF.

This clonotype was counted many times. CDR3 in amino acids: CASSEAPHGGIGTEAFF. In nucleotides, the CDR3 is TGTGCCAGCAGTGAAGCGCCCCACGGGGGGATAGGGACTGAAGCTTTCTTT. The chain links TRBV2 to TRBJ1-1, with a possible D match to TRBD1 (5 bases). Trimming shortened V by 0 bases and J by 5 bases, and 19 bases separated the two germline ends. Per germline, CDR1 SNHLY and CDR2 FYNNEI. The length of the CDR3 is 17 residues.

This clonotype was seen many times. The chain recombines TRBV7-6 with TRBJ1-5; 10 bases map to TRBD1. Germline CDR1 reads SGHVS; CDR2 reads FNYEAQ. There are 15 residues in the CDR3. V shed 5 bases and J 6 bases; nucleotides not matched to a gene: 7. The CDR3 coding sequence is TGTGCCAGCAGCCTTGGGACAGGGGTTAGTCAGCCCCAGCATTTT. Amino acid sequence: CASSLGTGVSQPQHF. The full variable domain, in which reference TRBV7-6 and TRBJ1-5 provide the parts outside the CDR3, is GAGVSQSPRYKVTKRGQDVALRCDPISGHVSLYWYRQALGQGPEFLTYFNYEAQQDKSGLPNDRFSAERPEGSISTLTIQRTEQRDSAMYRCASSLGTGVSQPQHFGDGTRLSIL.

The table lists this clonotype with many counts. CDR3 DNA: TGTGCCAGCTCCCCGGACAGCCGAGTTGAAGCTTTCTTT. Amino acid sequence: CASSPDSRVEAFF. The V gene is TRBV6-2 or TRBV6-3, the J gene TRBJ1-1; D is possibly TRBD1 (6 bases). Germline-derived CDR1 and CDR2 are MNHEY and SVGEGT. Trimming took 8 bases from V and 7 from J, leaving 17 bases between them. The CDR3 runs 13 residues.

The table lists this clonotype with a count of one. This may be a read error, as it is one base from a much larger clone. CDR3 sequence: CASSRPGHSTDTQYF. The CDR3, as DNA: TGTGCCAGCAGCCGACCGGGACACAGCACAGATACGCAGTATTTT. V usage is TRBV7-8 and J usage is TRBJ2-3; D may be TRBD1 (6 bases). The germline CDR1 and CDR2 sequences are SGHVS and FQNEAQ. The V and J ends lost 5 bases and 0 bases respectively, with 12 bases between them. The CDR3 contains 15 residues.

This clonotype was observed many times. The gene calls are TRBV29-1 and TRBJ2-3; 9 bases are shared with TRBD2. Trimming at V came to 6 bases and at J to 8 bases, leaving 15 bases not matched to a gene. This CDR3 is 15 amino acids long. Germline lookup yields CDR1 SQVTM and CDR2 ANQGSEA. The CDR3 region has the DNA TGCAGCGTGGGGGGGTATAGCGGGAGTATTGTTACGCAGTATTTT. It codes for CSVGGYSGSIVTQYF.

The table lists this clonotype with many counts. V and J are TRBV6-2 or TRBV6-3 and TRBJ2-3; D not resolved. V dropped 6 bases and J dropped 2 bases, with 12 bases sitting between them. Germline CDR1 MNHEY, CDR2 SVGEGT. The CDR3 has 14 residues. CDR3 in DNA: TGTGCCAGCAGCAACCAACAAGTCACAGATACGCAGTATTTT. Translation gives CASSNQQVTDTQYF.

This rearrangement joins TRBV6-5 to TRBJ2-3; D is unresolved. The length of the CDR3 is 13 residues. CDR1 and CDR2 (germline): MNHEY, SVGAGI. With 2 bases removed from V and 2 bases from J, the gap between germline ends came to 5 bases. The CDR3 DNA reads as TGTGCCAGCAGTTACAGGAACACAGATACGCAGTATTTT. Translating gives CASSYRNTDTQYF.

This clonotype showed up just a few times. The chain links TRBV27 to TRBJ1-5; D gene uncertain. Trimming pared 1 base from V and 4 bases from J, leaving 11 bases between. The germline gives CDR1 MNHEY, CDR2 SMNVEV (reference sequence). The CDR3 spans 15 residues. CDR3 nucleotides: TGTGCCAGCAGTTTATATGGTGGCGAGAATCAGCCCCAGCATTTT. Translation gives CASSLYGGENQPQHF.

This clonotype came up many times. The chain carries TRBV7-3 and TRBJ2-5, with 8 bases that match TRBD1. This CDR3 is 19 amino acids long. The germline V gene encodes CDR1 SGHTA and CDR2 FQGTGA. The ends lost 3 bases at V and 2 bases at J; junction bases unmatched: 17. The CDR3 DNA reads TGTGCCAGCAGCTTGATTCGGACAGGGTCATTCCAGGTTCAAGAGACCCAGTACTTC. Encoded protein: CASSLIRTGSFQVQETQYF.

This clonotype was counted a few times. The chain carries TRBV27 and TRBJ1-2; D is unresolved. The CDR3 is 13 residues long. The germline V gene encodes CDR1 MNHEY and CDR2 SMNVEV (reference sequence). V lost 2 bases, J lost 2 bases, and 6 bases lay in between. The CDR3 reads CASSLAKNYGYTF. The DNA for the CDR3 is TGTGCCAGCAGTTTAGCCAAAAACTATGGCTACACCTTC.

Comments on this clonotype: This could be a read error, since a much larger clone is one nucleotide away. The chain joins TRBV7-9 to TRBJ2-4; D might be TRBD1 or TRBD2, each matching 5 bases. Per germline, CDR1 SEHNR and CDR2 FQNEAQ (reference sequence). V was shortened by 9 bases and J by 5 bases, with 14 bases between the two germline ends. The CDR3 totals 13 residues. Here the CDR3 reads CASTGRTENIQYF. The DNA of the CDR3 is TGTGCCAGTACGGGACGGACCGAAAACATTCAGTACTTC. Together with reference TRBV7-9 and TRBJ2-4, the CDR3 gives the full variable domain: DTGVSQNPRHKITKRGQNVTFRCDPISEHNRLYWYRQTLGQGPEFLTYFQNEAQLEKSRLLSDRFSAERPKGSFSTLEIQRTEQGDSAMYLCASTGRTENIQYFGAGTRLSVL.

About this clonotype: This sequence may be a read error, since a much larger clone differs from it by one base. The chain links TRBV12-3 or TRBV12-4 to TRBJ1-1; no definite D call. V shed 6 bases and J shed 12 bases, with 20 bases lying between them. This CDR3 contains 13 residues. CDR3 sequence reads: CASREGFLKGTFF. Written as DNA, the CDR3 is TGTGCCAGCAGGGAAGGGTTCTTAAAAGGGACTTTCTTT.

This clonotype was observed many times. The chain couples TRBV28 to TRBJ2-3; no definite D call. Trimming removed 6 bases from V and 0 bases from J, with 13 bases in between. The germline V gene has CDR1 MDHEN and CDR2 SYDVKM. The CDR3 extends over 15 amino acids. CDR3 coding DNA: TGTGCCAGCAGCTTGGTGGGGATTAGCACAGATACGCAGTATTTT. Translated: CASSLVGISTDTQYF.

A remark on this clonotype: A much larger clone is a single base away; this may be a read error. The chain has TRBV29-1 and TRBJ2-7; D not certain. CDR3 length equals 13 residues. The germline V gene has CDR1 SQVTM and CDR2 ANQGSEA. The CDR3 sequence is CSVDNGSSYEQCF. Written as DNA, the CDR3 is TGCAGCGTTGACAACGGAAGCTCCTACGAGCAGTGCTTC.